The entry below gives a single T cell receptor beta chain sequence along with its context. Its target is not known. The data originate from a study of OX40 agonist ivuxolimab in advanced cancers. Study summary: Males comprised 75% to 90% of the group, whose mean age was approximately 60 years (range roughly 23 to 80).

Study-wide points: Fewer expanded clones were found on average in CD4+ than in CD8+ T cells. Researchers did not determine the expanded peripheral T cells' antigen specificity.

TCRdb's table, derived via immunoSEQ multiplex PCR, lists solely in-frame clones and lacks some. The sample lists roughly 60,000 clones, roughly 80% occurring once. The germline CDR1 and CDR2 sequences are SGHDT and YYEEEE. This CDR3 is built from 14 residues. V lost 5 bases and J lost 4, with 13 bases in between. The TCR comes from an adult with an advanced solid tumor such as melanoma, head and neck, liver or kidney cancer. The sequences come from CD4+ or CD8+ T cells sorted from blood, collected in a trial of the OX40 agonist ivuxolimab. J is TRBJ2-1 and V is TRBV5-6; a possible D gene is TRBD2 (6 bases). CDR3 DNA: TGTGCCAGCAGGGAAGGGCTAGCGTACAATGAGCAGTTCTTC. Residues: CASREGLAYNEQFF.